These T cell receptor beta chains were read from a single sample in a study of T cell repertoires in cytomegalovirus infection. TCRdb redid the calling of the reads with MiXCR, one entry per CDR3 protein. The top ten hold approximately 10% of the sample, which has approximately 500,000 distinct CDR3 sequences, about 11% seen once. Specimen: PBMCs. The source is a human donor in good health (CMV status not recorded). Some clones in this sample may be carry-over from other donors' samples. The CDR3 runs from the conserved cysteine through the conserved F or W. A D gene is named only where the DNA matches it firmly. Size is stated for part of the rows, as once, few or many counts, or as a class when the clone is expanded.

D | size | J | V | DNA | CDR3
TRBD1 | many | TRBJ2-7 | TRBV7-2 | TGTGCCAGCACCCCCGACAGGGCAGGCTCCTACGAGCAGTACTTC | CASTPDRAGSYEQYF
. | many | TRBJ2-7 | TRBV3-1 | TGTGCCAGCAGCCAAGCGTGGGGTTCCTACGAGCAGTACTTC | CASSQAWGSYEQYF
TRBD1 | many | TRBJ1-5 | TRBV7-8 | TGTGCCAGCAGCTTAGGGGACAGGGGCAATCAGCCCCAGCATTTT | CASSLGDRGNQPQHF
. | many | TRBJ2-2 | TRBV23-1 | TGCGCCAGCAGTTCCTTTGTAAACACCGGGGAGCTGTTTTTT | CASSSFVNTGELFF
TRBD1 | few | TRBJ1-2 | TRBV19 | TGTGCCAGTAGGGCTCAGACAGGGATAGTAGTGGGTGATGGCTACACCTTC | CASRAQTGIVVGDGYTF
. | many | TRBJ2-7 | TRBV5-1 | TGCGCCAGCAGCTTGGGAGTGAGCCGACGCGACGAGCAGTACTTC | CASSLGVSRRDEQYF
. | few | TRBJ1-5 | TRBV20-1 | TGCAGTGCCGGAGCCGGGACCCTCAATCAGCCCCAGCATTTT | CSAGAGTLNQPQHF
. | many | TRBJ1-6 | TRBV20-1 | TGCAGTGCTAGCAAGGTGGCCTATAATTCACCCCTCCACTTT | CSASKVAYNSPLHF
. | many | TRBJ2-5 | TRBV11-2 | TGTGCCAGCAGCTTTAGGGGGGCCCAAGAGACCCAGTACTTC | CASSFRGAQETQYF
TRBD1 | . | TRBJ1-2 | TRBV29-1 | TGCAGCGTAGGACAGGGGGCCCGCCGGAGTGGCTACACCTTC | CSVGQGARRSGYTF
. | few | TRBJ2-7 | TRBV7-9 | TGTGCCAGCCGGCAGTGGCAGTACTTC | CASRQWQYF
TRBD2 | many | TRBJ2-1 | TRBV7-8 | TGTGCCAGCAGCAAGGGACTAGCGGGGAGGAACAATGAGCAGTTCTTC | CASSKGLAGRNNEQFF
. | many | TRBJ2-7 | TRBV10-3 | TGTGCCATCAGGATCGTTGGGGGGAACGAGCAGTACTTC | CAIRIVGGNEQYF
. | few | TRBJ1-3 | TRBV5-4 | TGTGCCAGCAGCTTGGAGGCTCACCTCTCTGGAAACACCATATATTTT | CASSLEAHLSGNTIYF
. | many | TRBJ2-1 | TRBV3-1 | TGTGCCAGCAGCCAAGAATTCATGTACAATGAGCAGTTCTTC | CASSQEFMYNEQFF
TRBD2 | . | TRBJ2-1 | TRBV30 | TGTGCCGGGAAAGAAGCGGGGGCCTCCTACAATGAGCAGTTCTTC | CAGKEAGASYNEQFF
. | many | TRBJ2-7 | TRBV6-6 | TGTGCCAGCAGTTACAGCCGCGGTTACGAGCAGTACTTC | CASSYSRGYEQYF
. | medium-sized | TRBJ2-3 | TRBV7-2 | TGTGCCAGCAGCCGTCCCATAACACCAGGAACAGATACGCAGTATTTT | CASSRPITPGTDTQYF
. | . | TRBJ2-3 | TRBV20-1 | TGCAGTGCTCTGGACTCGTTCGCAGATACGCAGTATTTT | CSALDSFADTQYF
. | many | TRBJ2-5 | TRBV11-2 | TGTGCCAGCAGCGATTGGTTGGGACACAACCCCAAGACCCAGTACTTC | CASSDWLGHNPKTQYF
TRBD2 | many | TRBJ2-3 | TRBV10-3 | TGTGCCACCGGAGACGCCCTAGCGGACAGCACAGATACGCAGTATTTT | CATGDALADSTDTQYF
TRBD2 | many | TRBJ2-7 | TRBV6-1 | TGTGCCAGCACCGGAGATTTCGGGCTAGCGGGGTTCTACGAGCAGTACTTC | CASTGDFGLAGFYEQYF
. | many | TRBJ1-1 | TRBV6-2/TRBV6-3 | TGTGCCAGCAGTTACTCGCCCCCGGGGATGAACACTGAAGCTTTCTTT | CASSYSPPGMNTEAFF
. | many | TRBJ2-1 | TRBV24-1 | TGTGCCACCAGTGATTTGGTCTCTCCTAGCTCCTACAATGAGCAGTTCTTC | CATSDLVSPSSYNEQFF
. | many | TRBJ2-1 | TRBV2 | TGTGCCAGCACGGCCCCTTCCTACAATGAGCAGTTCTTC | CASTAPSYNEQFF
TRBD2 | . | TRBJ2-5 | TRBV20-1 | TGCAGTGCTAGACCGGGACTAGCGGGAGGAAAAGAGACCCAGTACTTC | CSARPGLAGGKETQYF
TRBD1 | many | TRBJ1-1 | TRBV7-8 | TGTGCCAGCAGCGCCCCCAGACAGGGTGGATTCATGAACACTGAAGCTTTCTTT | CASSAPRQGGFMNTEAFF
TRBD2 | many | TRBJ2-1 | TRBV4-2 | TGTGCCAGCAGCCAAGAAACTAGCGGGAGGTCCAATGAGCAGTTCTTC | CASSQETSGRSNEQFF